What follows are 25 T cell receptor beta chains derived from one specimen sequenced in a study of vaccination and CD4 T cells after COVID-19. An Oncomine TCR Beta short-read assay was used to sequence the DNA from cultured CD4+ T cells. Each CDR3 protein is one row after TCRdb ran MiXCR on the PCR reads. In the table there are roughly 20,000 distinct CDR3 sequences, 55% to 60% of which are singletons. The sample's treatment: approximately 9-day PBMC culture with coronavirus spike peptide pools or control peptides (ViraFEST assay). Their antigen targets remain unknown. The sample was CD4+ T cells from blood, cultured in vitro. The receptor source for this set is a human donor who had recovered from COVID-19.

The J gene is TRBJ2-5, the V gene TRBV7-2; 9 nucleotides line up with TRBD2. Per germline, CDR1 SGHTA and CDR2 FQGNSA. This CDR3 is built from 14 residues. With V trimmed by 6 bases and J by 5 bases, 7 bases remained unmatched. The CDR3 loop reads CASRPNAGGETQYF. In nucleotides, the CDR3 is TGTGCCAGCAGACCTAACGCGGGAGGGGAGACCCAGTACTTC.

The chain recombines TRBV29-1 with TRBJ2-3; maybe TRBD2 (7 bases). V was trimmed by 6 bases and J by 2 bases, leaving 18 bases between them. The CDR3 is 15 amino acids. CDR1 SQVTM and CDR2 ANQGSEA come from the germline V gene. This CDR3 reads CSVEGGRGITDTQYF. In nucleotides, the CDR3 is TGCAGCGTGGAGGGGGGGCGCGGGATCACAGATACGCAGTATTTT.

This clonotype has only a few counts. The rearrangement joins TRBV20-1 to TRBJ1-1; no definite D call. The CDR3 contains 12 residues. Trimming pared 5 bases from V and 9 bases from J, leaving 16 bases between. Germline V CDR1 and CDR2: DFQATT, SNEGSKA (reference sequence). CDR3 sequence reads: CSAPYAGNQAFF. The CDR3 DNA reads TGCAGTGCTCCCTATGCCGGGAACCAAGCTTTCTTT.

V usage is TRBV29-1 and J usage is TRBJ2-5; a weak D match, TRBD1 (5 bases). The CDR3 is made up of 12 amino acids. With 6 bases removed from V and 4 bases from J, the gap between germline ends came to 12 bases. CDR1 is SQVTM and CDR2 is ANQGSEA in the germline V gene. The CDR3 DNA is TGCAGCGTCCAGGGTGGTGGAGAGACCCAGTACTTC. It encodes CSVQGGGETQYF.

The chain links TRBV4-2 to TRBJ1-5; D ambiguous. The CDR3 spans 15 residues. Deletions cut 0 bases from V and 2 bases from J, with 8 bases between. Germline loops: CDR1 LGHNA, CDR2 YNFKEQ. The CDR3 protein is CASSQDLAGNQPQHF. CDR3 nucleotide sequence: TGTGCCAGCAGCCAAGATCTAGCGGGCAATCAGCCCCAGCATTTT.

The chain recombines TRBV5-1 with TRBJ1-6; D gene unclear. With 0 bases removed from V and 7 bases from J, the gap between germline ends came to 2 bases. CDR3 length equals 12 residues. The germline CDR1 and CDR2 sequences are SGHRS and YFSETQ. The CDR3 here is CASSLENSPLHF. CDR3 coding DNA: TGCGCCAGCAGCTTGGAGAATTCACCCCTCCACTTT.

In DNA form, the CDR3 reads TGTGCCAGCAGCCCCCCTAGCGGGAGCGCCACCGAGCAGTACTTC. Residues: CASSPPSGSATEQYF. The rearrangement links TRBV3-1 to TRBJ2-7; TRBD2 matches at 10 bases. The V and J ends lost 4 bases and 6 bases, in that order; junction bases with no gene match: 9. The germline V gene has CDR1 LGHDT and CDR2 YNNKEL (reference sequence). The CDR3 has 15 residues.

This clonotype came up a few times. The J gene is TRBJ1-1, the V gene TRBV2; TRBD1 might be the D (6 bases). Germline assignment: CDR1 SNHLY and CDR2 FYNNEI. The CDR3 runs 13 residues. V was cut by 7 bases and J by 6 bases, with 15 bases left in between. The CDR3 DNA follows: TGTGCCAGCACCAGGACAGCAACCGCTGAAGCTTTCTTT. This encodes CASTRTATAEAFF.

The J gene is TRBJ1-4, the V gene TRBV20-1; D is unresolved. The ends were cut back, 3 bases at V and 7 bases at J, with 18 bases in the middle. This CDR3 is 15 amino acids long. Germline V gene sequence: CDR1 DFQATT, CDR2 SNEGSKA (reference sequence). The CDR3 protein is CSASVRGGLGEKLFF. CDR3 nucleotides: TGCAGTGCTAGTGTACGCGGAGGGTTGGGTGAAAAACTGTTTTTT.

This clonotype is a singleton in its sample. The rearrangement joins TRBV6-2 or TRBV6-3 to TRBJ2-1; the D call may be TRBD1 or TRBD2 (5 bases each). CDR1 is MNHEY and CDR2 is SVGEGT in the germline V gene. Deletions cut 0 bases from V and 9 bases from J, with 18 bases between. There are 16 residues in the CDR3. The CDR3 here is CASSYSFGTPLGEQFF. CDR3 DNA sequence: TGTGCCAGCAGTTACTCGTTTGGGACCCCTCTGGGTGAGCAGTTCTTC.

This chain joins TRBV19 and TRBJ1-6; weak D call: TRBD1 (6 bases). V was shortened by 3 bases and J by 7 bases, with 10 bases between the two germline ends. This CDR3 has 14 residues. Germline V gene data show CDR1 as LNHDA and CDR2 as SQIVND (reference sequence). This CDR3 is CASSIRDTNSPLHF. In nucleotides, the CDR3 is TGTGCCAGTAGTATCAGGGACACCAATTCACCCCTCCACTTT.

The chain links TRBV5-1 to TRBJ2-5, with D tentatively TRBD1 or TRBD2 (5 bases each). The CDR3 loop spans 14 amino acids. Trimming took 1 base from V and 1 from J, leaving 8 bases between them. Germline loops: CDR1 SGHRS, CDR2 YFSETQ. This chain's CDR3 is CASSLPGTQETQYF. CDR3 nucleotide sequence: TGCGCCAGCAGCTTGCCGGGGACCCAAGAGACCCAGTACTTC.

This clonotype has just a few counts. The germline gene is not matched at one end of the junction; a read error may be the cause. The chain carries TRBV7-9 and TRBJ1-2; tentatively, D is TRBD1 (5 bases). Germline lookup yields CDR1 SEHNR and CDR2 FQNEAQ (reference sequence). CDR3 size: 13 residues. CDR3 residues: CASSPGATAGSYF. CDR3 DNA: TGTGCCAGCAGCCCAGGAGCGACCGCAGGGTCTTACTTC.

This clonotype was recorded a few times. The V call is TRBV5-4, the J call TRBJ1-2; TRBD1 might be the D (6 bases). Looked up from germline, CDR1 is SGHNT and CDR2 is YYREEE (reference sequence). Trimming took off 1 base at V and 5 bases at J, with 12 bases between the two ends. CDR3 length equals 14 residues. The CDR3 DNA reads as TGTGCCAGCAGCTTGAACAGGGCCGGGTATGGCTACACCTTC. Its protein product is CASSLNRAGYGYTF.

This clonotype was observed a handful of times. The gene calls are TRBV5-1 and TRBJ1-5; D gene ambiguous. Deletions cut 0 bases from V and 0 bases from J, with 10 bases between. Germline V CDR1 and CDR2: SGHRS, YFSETQ. CDR3 length: 16 amino acids. CDR3 sequence reads: CASSLEVTYSNQPQHF. CDR3 bases: TGCGCCAGCAGCTTGGAAGTAACTTATAGCAATCAGCCCCAGCATTTT.

The V gene is TRBV28, the J gene TRBJ2-1; TRBD2 matches at 9 bases. The length of the CDR3 is 12 residues. Per germline, CDR1 MDHEN and CDR2 SYDVKM. V shed 2 bases and J 15 bases; nucleotides not matched to a gene: 5. The CDR3 here is CASSLPTSGGFF. The CDR3 DNA reads TGTGCCAGCAGTTTACCGACTAGCGGTGGGTTCTTC.

In this sample, this clonotype is medium-sized. The chain couples TRBV27 to TRBJ1-2, with 7 bases fitting TRBD1. The CDR3 is 18 residues long. V lost 5 bases to trimming and J lost 6 bases; unmatched junction nucleotides: 21. CDR1 and CDR2 (germline): MNHEY, SMNVEV (reference sequence). The CDR3 DNA reads as TGTGCCAGCAGTCCCGACTACGCGACAGGGTGGGGACAAAATGGCTACACCTTC. Translating gives CASSPDYATGWGQNGYTF.

The J gene is TRBJ2-2, the V gene TRBV19, with TRBD1 identical over 8 bases. This CDR3 is built from 15 residues. Germline assignment: CDR1 LNHDA and CDR2 SQIVND (reference sequence). V lost 5 bases and J lost 5; bases outside the gene matches: 7. The CDR3 bases are TGTGCCAGTAGTCCCTTGGACAGGGTTACCGGGGAGCTGTTTTTT. The encoded protein is CASSPLDRVTGELFF.

This clonotype occurred a few times. The chain joins TRBV7-2 to TRBJ1-6, with D possibly being TRBD1 (6 bases). This CDR3 is built from 15 residues. Germline V gives CDR1 SGHTA, CDR2 FQGNSA. The ends were cut back, 3 bases at V and 7 bases at J, with 13 bases in the middle. The DNA of the CDR3 is TGTGCCAGCAGCTTGCCAGGGGCTGGGAATTCACCCCTCCACTTT. It yields the protein CASSLPGAGNSPLHF.

This clonotype was picked up a small number of times. V and J are TRBV6-1 and TRBJ2-3; the D gene could be TRBD1 or TRBD2 (5 bases each). CDR3 length: 14 amino acids. The V gene's germline CDR1 is MNHNS and CDR2 SASEGT. V was trimmed by 4 bases and J by 1 base, leaving 9 bases between them. CDR3 DNA sequence: TGTGCCAGCAGTGGGGGGTCGGGCACAGATACGCAGTATTTT. Translation: CASSGGSGTDTQYF.

This clonotype turned up a few times. The CDR3 sequence is CSARSSARSGNTIYF. The CDR3 DNA reads as TGCAGTGCTAGATCGTCAGCTCGCTCTGGAAACACCATATATTTT. V usage is TRBV20-1 and J usage is TRBJ1-3; unclear D gene. V was pared by 2 bases and J by 0 bases, with 11 bases between. The CDR3 sequence is 15 residues long. Per the germline V gene, CDR1 is DFQATT and CDR2 is SNEGSKA (reference sequence).

This clonotype has only one observation. This chain connects TRBV27 to TRBJ2-2; TRBD2 matches at 9 bases. The germline V gene encodes CDR1 MNHEY and CDR2 SMNVEV (reference sequence). The CDR3 extends over 17 amino acids. With 7 bases clipped from V and 7 bases from J, the junction kept 16 bases outside the gene matches. CDR3 loop: CASTLSGGREKVGELFF. In nucleotides, the CDR3 is TGTGCCAGCACCCTCAGCGGGGGGCGGGAGAAAGTCGGGGAGCTGTTTTTT.

The chain links TRBV2 to TRBJ1-1, with TRBD1 matching 9 bases. This CDR3 contains 16 residues. Germline lookup yields CDR1 SNHLY and CDR2 FYNNEI. V shed 8 bases and J 4 bases; nucleotides not matched to a gene: 14. DNA of the CDR3: TGTGCCAGCGTCGCGGACAGGGGTGTACCTTCCACTGAAGCTTTCTTT. Translating it yields CASVADRGVPSTEAFF.

The V and J genes are TRBV20-1 and TRBJ2-1; perhaps TRBD2 as D (6 bases). From germline, CDR1 is DFQATT and CDR2 SNEGSKA (reference sequence). CDR3 length: 15 residues. Trimming shortened V by 5 bases and J by 7 bases, and 21 bases separated the two germline ends. The CDR3 DNA reads TGCAGTGCTGAAAGGAGACCGCCGGCGGGAAATGAGCAGTTCTTC. It codes for CSAERRPPAGNEQFF.

The CDR3 loop reads CASSPRGARTGELFF. The CDR3, as DNA: TGTGCCAGCAGCCCCAGGGGGGCCAGGACCGGGGAGCTGTTTTTT. The chain employs TRBV7-2 and TRBJ2-2; D possibly corresponds to TRBD1 (7 bases). The CDR3 runs 15 residues. V gave up 5 bases and J gave up 5 bases, with 15 bases separating them. Per germline, CDR1 SGHTA and CDR2 FQGNSA.